This T cell receptor (beta chain) was retrieved from a study of T-cell reconstitution after alpha-beta-depleted transplantation in children (dated by TCRdb to about 2016). Notes on the research overall: Using TCR repertoire profiling, the study followed T-cell immune reconstitution in a quantitative way in children after TCRalphabeta/CD19-depleted allogeneic hematopoietic cell transplantation.

In its sample, this clonotype was seen a few times. Its antigen has not been determined. It has no much larger one-base neighbor in the sample; base qualities were not kept. Library construction relied on PCR. The sequencer was an Illumina HiSeq 2500. TCR library preparation used molecular barcoding, with unique molecular identifiers applied to normalize quantification of the TCRbeta repertoire. TCRdb applied fastp at Q25 and MiXCR to the public reads, then kept only in-frame beta chains. Rows are unified per CDR3 protein, each entry keeping the most common DNA and genes. In this sample the table shows hundreds of thousands of distinct CDR3 sequences, around 16% of which occur a single time. Approximately 1% of the sample rests with the top ten. The CDR3 goes from the cysteine to the phenylalanine over 16 residues. The sequence is cut down to CDR3 DNA, 48 bases in frame from base 1. According to the germline V gene, CDR1 reads SGHTA and CDR2 reads FQGNSA. Cut back by 4 bases and 2 bases, the V and J ends lie 17 bases apart.

Sequences were derived from PBMCs from the stem cell graft donor, sampled from the stem cell graft. The TCR comes from a human donor who donated a stem cell graft to a child with acute myeloid leukemia. Here the chain combines TRBV7-2 and TRBJ2-5; TRBD1 could be the D gene, as 6 bases match. The nucleotides read TGTGCCAGCAGCTCGAAACTTAGGACAGTACAAGAGACCCAGTACTTC. It specifies CASSSKLRTVQETQYF.